This TCR beta chain was obtained from a study of blood T cell repertoires in COVID-19. In the original analysis: Reference gene primer amplification yielded estimated nucleated cell counts. Clones were read by immunoSEQ multiplex PCR, and TCRdb kept only the in-frame ones, dropping some. V and J calls plus clone size are reproduced from that table; the DNA served to infer D and trimming. The table has 130,000 or so clones, roughly 84% seen once. The V end lost 6 bases, the J end lost 5 bases, and 11 bases lay between the germline ends. The CDR3 runs to 13 residues. CDR1 is KGHSH and CDR2 is LQKENI in the germline V gene.

The chain couples TRBV18 to TRBJ1-5, with D uncertain. The sequence was obtained from a man aged 55 to 69 with acute or convalescent COVID-19. What was sequenced was peripheral blood. CDR3 coding DNA: TGTGCCAGCTCGGGCGAGGAGGATCAGCCCCAGCATTTT. Its protein product is CASSGEEDQPQHF.